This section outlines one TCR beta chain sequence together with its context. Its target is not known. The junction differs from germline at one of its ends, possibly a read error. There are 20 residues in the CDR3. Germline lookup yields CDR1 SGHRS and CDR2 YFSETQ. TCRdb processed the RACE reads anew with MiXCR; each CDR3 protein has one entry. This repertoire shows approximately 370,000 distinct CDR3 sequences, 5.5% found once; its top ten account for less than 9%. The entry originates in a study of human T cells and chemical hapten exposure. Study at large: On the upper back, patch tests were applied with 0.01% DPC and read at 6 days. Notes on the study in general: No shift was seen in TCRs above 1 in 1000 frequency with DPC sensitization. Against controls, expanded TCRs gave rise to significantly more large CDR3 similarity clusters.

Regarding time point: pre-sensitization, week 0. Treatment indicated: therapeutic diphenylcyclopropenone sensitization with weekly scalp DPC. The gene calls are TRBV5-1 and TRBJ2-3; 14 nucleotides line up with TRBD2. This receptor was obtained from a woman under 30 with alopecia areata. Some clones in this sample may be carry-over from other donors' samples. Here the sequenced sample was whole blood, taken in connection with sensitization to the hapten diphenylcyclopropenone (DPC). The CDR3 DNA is TGCGCCTGCAGCTTTGGACTAGCGGGGGGCCCAGTAAGGCGATCAGATACGCAGTATTTT. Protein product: CACSFGLAGGPVRRSDTQYF.